Listed below are T cell receptor beta chains from one sample, sequenced in a study of prognosis after radiotherapy for stage I lung cancer. A single record per CDR3 protein comes from TCRdb applying MiXCR to the multiplex PCR reads. The sample yields 15,000 to 20,000 distinct CDR3 sequences, approximately 28% seen once. This material consisted of PBMCs, taken before or after stereotactic body radiation therapy (not recorded which). Every receptor here comes from a donor over 45 with non-small cell lung cancer. CDR3s leave out the opening cysteine and the closing phenylalanine or tryptophan. Where a row states a size, it is once, few, many or the class of an expanded clone; other rows omit it.

v_gene	abundance	j_gene	CDR3aa
TRBV7-9	many	TRBJ1-2	ASSLEVVNYGYT
TRBV12-5	.	TRBJ1-1	VSGLDHRSGGTEAF
TRBV20-1	many	TRBJ1-2	SAPTGARDGYT
TRBV6-5	many	TRBJ2-1	ASSYTSGRNEQF
TRBV19	.	TRBJ2-7	AIGVGDWTYEQY
TRBV30	many	TRBJ2-3	AWDGTSGSTPDTQY
TRBV2	.	TRBJ1-2	ASSRQGSFYAYT
TRBV5-1	many	TRBJ2-7	ASSTGARSSYEQY
TRBV28	many	TRBJ2-3	ASSLGGGGMNTQY
TRBV7-2	.	TRBJ1-2	ASPSSAVNYGYT
TRBV6-4	many	TRBJ2-3	ASSLLEGGSTDTQY
TRBV5-1	many	TRBJ2-1	ASSQAGGGEQF
TRBV20-1	many	TRBJ2-4	SARDDLAKNIQY
TRBV12-3/TRBV12-4	many	TRBJ2-2	ASRPSGDTTGELF
TRBV6-1	many	TRBJ2-5	ASMERLGGETQY
TRBV28	many	TRBJ2-2	ASSPLSRSTGELF
TRBV6-1	.	TRBJ2-1	ASRPTGNSYNEQF
TRBV4-2	.	TRBJ2-1	ASSVFSGSDDHF
TRBV5-1	many	TRBJ1-1	ASSERTGGNTEAF
TRBV7-8	many	TRBJ2-7	ASSDRRISSYEQY
TRBV7-2	many	TRBJ2-7	ASSLARGGRAYEQY
TRBV9	many	TRBJ2-3	ASSVGAGEAQNTQY
TRBV28	many	TRBJ2-1	ASSLGSSYNEQF
TRBV6-1	medium-sized	TRBJ2-1	ASSGQGAYNEQF
TRBV6-1	.	TRBJ1-3	ASIGGSSGNTIY
TRBV5-1	many	TRBJ2-7	ASSSAGHRPSYEQY
TRBV6-2/TRBV6-3	.	TRBJ1-6	ACSSGQSPLH
TRBV7-2	many	TRBJ1-5	ASSFSGGRNQPQH
TRBV27	many	TRBJ2-3	ASIPLAGVGSTDTQY
TRBV6-2/TRBV6-3	many	TRBJ2-5	ATTEETQY
TRBV7-2	many	TRBJ2-5	ASSLPGQGGETQY
TRBV7-9	many	TRBJ1-1	ASSGQGGTEAF
TRBV9	.	TRBJ2-3	ASSVGTRGTDTQY
TRBV5-4	few	TRBJ2-5	ASSNPTSGRTQETQY
TRBV7-8	many	TRBJ2-1	ASSDSVTSGRNEQF
TRBV20-1	many	TRBJ1-2	SARMGGYGYT
TRBV20-1	many	TRBJ2-7	SAFPSGVVFSEQY
TRBV7-9	many	TRBJ2-1	ASSLNFLTSGSTYNEQF
TRBV12-3/TRBV12-4	many	TRBJ2-6	ASSLYRAGANVLT
TRBV6-5	.	TRBJ2-2	ASSYVGMWNTGELF
TRBV6-1	.	TRBJ1-1	PSSKTEDRGTEAF
TRBV20-1	many	TRBJ2-7	SARGLLAGAYEQY
TRBV28	many	TRBJ2-7	ASSAPDRGLGQY
TRBV29-1	many	TRBJ2-3	SVVQGQLTQY
TRBV24-1	many	TRBJ2-3	ATSDSTDTQY
TRBV5-1	medium-sized	TRBJ2-3	ASSETLLATPTYTQY
TRBV28	many	TRBJ1-2	ASSFRDRPNYGYT
TRBV4-3	many	TRBJ2-2	ASSQDWLGATGELF
TRBV20-1	many	TRBJ1-1	SALGQGEGEAF
TRBV5-6	many	TRBJ2-1	ASLAGGANEQF
TRBV7-3	many	TRBJ2-1	ASSSGGGDEQF
TRBV27	.	TRBJ2-7	QQIHSSGRIHEQY
TRBV6-1	many	TRBJ2-7	ASSDATRRGRVEQY
TRBV2	many	TRBJ1-2	ASSEEKGDGGYT
TRBV28	.	TRBJ2-5	ASMTTGRRETQY